The clone carrying this T cell receptor beta chain was detected only a few times. This specimen belongs to a study of spatial heterogeneity in lung cancer. Time point denoted: sample taken at primary tumor resection. The 60 to 80 donors had untreated early-stage non-small cell lung cancer. Sequencing was performed on whole RNA extracted from tumor and nontumor lung tissue, or from frozen PBMC, and the material was left unsorted. A distinct unique molecular identifier was carried by each TCR cDNA molecule. TCRdb itself ran the 5' RACE reads through MiXCR, one entry per CDR3 protein. The sample holds tens of thousands of distinct CDR3 sequences; about 5.6% are singletons and the top ten take about 35%. The germline V and J ends were trimmed by 2 bases and 0 bases, with 8 bases remaining between them. This CDR3 spans 15 amino acids. CDR1 is MGHDK, CDR2 SYGVNS, per germline.

Sequenced material: PBMCs, taken at surgery. The sequence came from a male donor with early-stage non-small cell lung cancer. The chain is built from TRBV25-1 and TRBJ1-5; D not resolved. The CDR3 coding sequence is TGTGCCAGCAGTGAACTAGGTACTAGCAATCAGCCCCAGCATTTT. This sequence encodes CASSELGTSNQPQHF. The full variable domain, rest sourced from reference TRBV25-1 and TRBJ1-5, is EADIYQTPRYLVIGTGKKITLECSQTMGHDKMYWYQQDPGMELHLIHYSYGVNSTEKGDLSSESTVSRIRTEHFPLTLESARPSHTSQYLCASSELGTSNQPQHFGDGTRLSIL.